This T cell receptor beta chain was recovered during a study of molecular identifiers for immune sequencing clone quantification. MiXCR was run by TCRdb on the PCR reads, yielding one entry per CDR3 protein. The data contain over 550,000 distinct CDR3 sequences, roughly 25% of them singletons. In germline, CDR1 is LGHNA, CDR2 YSLEER. Deletions cut 3 bases from V and 3 bases from J, with 37 bases between. The CDR3 is made up of 23 amino acids. Between roughly 18,000 and 1,100,000 sorted cells, with 10%, 30% or 50% RNA, yielded naive CD8 libraries. The V call is TRBV4-3, the J call TRBJ2-3, with D possibly called TRBD1 or TRBD2 (6 bases each). This TCR was sampled from a human donor in good health. Some libraries in this study had Jurkat cell RNA spiked in. The sequenced sample was naive CD8+ T cells from blood, with Jurkat cell RNA spiked in. Subset given: FACS-sorted CD8+CD4-CCR7+CD45RA+ naive T cells. The DNA of the CDR3 is TGCGCCAGCAGCCAGGGCATCCCGACAGGCCCAACGCAGGTTGGGGGGAGGACAGATACGCAGTATTTT. As protein: CASSQGIPTGPTQVGGRTDTQYF.